This T cell receptor (beta chain) was retrieved from a study of shared clonotypes between healthy human individuals. Study as a whole: Three plates were used per donor for CD4 naive, three for CD4 memory, two for CD8 naive and one for CD8 memory.

Germline CDR1 SNHLY, CDR2 FYNNEI. The CDR3 sequence is 15 residues long. Trimming stripped 3 bases from V and 8 bases from J, with 18 bases between. Only in-frame clones appear in the TCRdb table, and some are missing; sequencing was by immunoSEQ multiplex PCR. This table has 2.3 million or so clones, more than 80% appearing once. Source material: naive CD4+ T cells from PBMCs. Subset specified: CD45RA+ positively selected. The clonotype originates from a man between 18 and 35 years old in good health. Some clones in this sample may be carry-over from other donors' samples. The V and J genes are TRBV2 and TRBJ2-3; D possibly matches TRBD1 or TRBD2 (5 bases each). In DNA, the CDR3 is TGTGCCAGCAGTGATAATCGTGGGGGAGTCGGTACGCAGTATTTT. It is translated as CASSDNRGGVGTQYF.